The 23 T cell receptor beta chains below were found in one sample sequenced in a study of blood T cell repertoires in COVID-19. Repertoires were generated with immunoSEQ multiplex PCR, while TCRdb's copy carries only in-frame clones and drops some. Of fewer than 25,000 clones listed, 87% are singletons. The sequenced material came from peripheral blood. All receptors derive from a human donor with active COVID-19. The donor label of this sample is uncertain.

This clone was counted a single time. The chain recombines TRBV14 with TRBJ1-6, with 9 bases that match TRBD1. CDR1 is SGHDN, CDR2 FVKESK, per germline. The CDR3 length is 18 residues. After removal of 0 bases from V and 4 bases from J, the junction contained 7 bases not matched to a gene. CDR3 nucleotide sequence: TGTGCCAGCAGCCAAGATTTGGGACAGGGTCTGTATAATTCACCCCTCCACTTT. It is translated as CASSQDLGQGLYNSPLHF.

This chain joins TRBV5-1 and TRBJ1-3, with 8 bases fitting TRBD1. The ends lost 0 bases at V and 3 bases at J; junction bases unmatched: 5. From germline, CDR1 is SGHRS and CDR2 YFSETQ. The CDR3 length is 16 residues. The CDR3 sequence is CASSLGQGTIGNTIYF. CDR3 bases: TGCGCCAGCAGCTTGGGACAGGGGACAATTGGAAACACCATATATTTT. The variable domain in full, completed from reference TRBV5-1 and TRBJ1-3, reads KAGVTQTPRYLIKTRGQQVTLSCSPISGHRSVSWYQQTPGQGLQFLFEYFSETQRNKGNFPGRFSGRQFSNSRSEMNVSTLELGDSALYLCASSLGQGTIGNTIYFGEGSWLTVV.

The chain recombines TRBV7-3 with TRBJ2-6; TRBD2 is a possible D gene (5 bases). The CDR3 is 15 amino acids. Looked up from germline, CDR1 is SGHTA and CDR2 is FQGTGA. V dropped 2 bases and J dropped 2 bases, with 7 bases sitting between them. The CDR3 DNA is TGTGCCAGCAGCTTACTGGGAGCTGGGGCCAACGTCCTGACTTTC. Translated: CASSLLGAGANVLTF.

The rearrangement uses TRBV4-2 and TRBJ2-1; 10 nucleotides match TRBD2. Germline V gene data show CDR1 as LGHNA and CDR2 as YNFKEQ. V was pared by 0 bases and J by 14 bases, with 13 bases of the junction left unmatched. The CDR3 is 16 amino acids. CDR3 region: CASSQDGTSASLLEFF. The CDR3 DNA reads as TGTGCCAGCAGCCAAGATGGGACTAGCGCATCCCTCTTGGAGTTCTTC.

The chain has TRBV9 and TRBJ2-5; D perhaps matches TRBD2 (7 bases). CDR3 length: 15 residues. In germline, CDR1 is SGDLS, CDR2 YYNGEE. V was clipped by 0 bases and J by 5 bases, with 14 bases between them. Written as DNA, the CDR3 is TGTGCCAGCAGCGTAGTTGGGGGGGCAGCGGAGACCCAGTACTTC. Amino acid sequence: CASSVVGGAAETQYF.

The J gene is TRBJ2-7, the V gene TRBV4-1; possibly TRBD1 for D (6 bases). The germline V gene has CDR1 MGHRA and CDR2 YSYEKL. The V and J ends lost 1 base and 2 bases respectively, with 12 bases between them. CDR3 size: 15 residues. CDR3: CASSQVSGQTYEQYF. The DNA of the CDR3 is TGCGCCAGCAGCCAAGTCAGTGGACAGACCTACGAGCAGTACTTC.

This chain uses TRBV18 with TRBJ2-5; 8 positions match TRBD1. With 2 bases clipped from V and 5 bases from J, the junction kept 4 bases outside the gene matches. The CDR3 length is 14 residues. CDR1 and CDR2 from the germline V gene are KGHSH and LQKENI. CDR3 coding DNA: TGTGCCAGCTCACCATCAGGGGGCCGGGAGACCCAGTACTTC. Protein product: CASSPSGGRETQYF.

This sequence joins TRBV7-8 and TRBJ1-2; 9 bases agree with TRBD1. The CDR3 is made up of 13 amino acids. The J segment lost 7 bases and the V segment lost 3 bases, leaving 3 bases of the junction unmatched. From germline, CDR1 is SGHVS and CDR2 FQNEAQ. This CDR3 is CASSLGQGSGYTF. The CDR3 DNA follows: TGTGCCAGCAGCTTGGGACAGGGCTCTGGCTACACCTTC.

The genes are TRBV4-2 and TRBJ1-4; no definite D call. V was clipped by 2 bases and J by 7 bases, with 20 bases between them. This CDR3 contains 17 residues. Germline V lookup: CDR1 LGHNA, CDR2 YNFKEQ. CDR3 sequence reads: CASSQPGPPGRGEKLFF. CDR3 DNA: TGTGCCAGCAGCCAACCGGGCCCACCCGGTCGGGGTGAAAAACTGTTTTTT.

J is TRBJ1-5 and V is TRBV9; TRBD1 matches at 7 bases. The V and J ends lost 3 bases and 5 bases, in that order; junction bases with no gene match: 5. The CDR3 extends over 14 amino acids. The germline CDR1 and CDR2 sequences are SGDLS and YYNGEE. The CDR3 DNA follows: TGTGCCAGCAGCGGCGGGACAGCATATCAGCCCCAGCATTTT. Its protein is CASSGGTAYQPQHF.

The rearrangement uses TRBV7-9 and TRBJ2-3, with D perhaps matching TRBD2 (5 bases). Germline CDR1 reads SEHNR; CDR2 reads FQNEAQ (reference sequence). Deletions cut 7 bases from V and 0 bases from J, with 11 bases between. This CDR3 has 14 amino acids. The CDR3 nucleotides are TGTGCCAGCACAGGTCGGGGTAGCACAGATACGCAGTATTTT. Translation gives CASTGRGSTDTQYF.

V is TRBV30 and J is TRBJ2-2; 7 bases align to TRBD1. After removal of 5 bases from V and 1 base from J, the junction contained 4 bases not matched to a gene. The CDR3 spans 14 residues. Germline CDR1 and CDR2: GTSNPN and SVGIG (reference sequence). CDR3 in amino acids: CAWLRDRNTGELFF. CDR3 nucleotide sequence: TGTGCCTGGCTCCGGGACAGGAACACCGGGGAGCTGTTTTTT.

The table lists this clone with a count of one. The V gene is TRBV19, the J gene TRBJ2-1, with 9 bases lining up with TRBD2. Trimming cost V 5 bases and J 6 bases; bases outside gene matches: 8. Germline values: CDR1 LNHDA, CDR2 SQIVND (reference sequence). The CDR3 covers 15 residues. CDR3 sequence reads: CASSPAGTSSNEQFF. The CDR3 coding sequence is TGTGCCAGTAGTCCTGCCGGGACTAGCAGCAATGAGCAGTTCTTC. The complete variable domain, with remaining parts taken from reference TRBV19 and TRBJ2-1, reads DGGITQSPKYLFRKEGQNVTLSCEQNLNHDAMYWYRQDPGQGLRLIYYSQIVNDFQKGDIAEGYSVSREKKESFPLTVTSAQKNPTAFYLCASSPAGTSSNEQFFGPGTRLTVL.

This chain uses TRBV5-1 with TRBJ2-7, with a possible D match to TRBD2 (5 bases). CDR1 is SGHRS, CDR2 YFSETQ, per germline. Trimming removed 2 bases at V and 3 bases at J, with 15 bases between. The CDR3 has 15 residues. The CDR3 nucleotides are TGCGCCAGCAGCTTCGACCCAGGAGGTTACTACGAGCAGTACTTC. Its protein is CASSFDPGGYYEQYF.

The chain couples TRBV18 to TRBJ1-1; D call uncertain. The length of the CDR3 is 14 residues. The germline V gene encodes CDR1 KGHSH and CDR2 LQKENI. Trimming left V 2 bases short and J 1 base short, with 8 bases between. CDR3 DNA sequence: TGTGCCAGCTCACCAGCACGAGAGAACACTGAAGCTTTCTTT. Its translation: CASSPARENTEAFF.

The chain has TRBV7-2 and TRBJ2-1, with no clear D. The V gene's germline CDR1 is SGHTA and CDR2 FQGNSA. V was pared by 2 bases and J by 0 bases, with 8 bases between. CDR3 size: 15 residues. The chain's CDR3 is CASSLISDSYNEQFF. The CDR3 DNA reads TGTGCCAGCAGCTTAATCAGCGACTCCTACAATGAGCAGTTCTTC.

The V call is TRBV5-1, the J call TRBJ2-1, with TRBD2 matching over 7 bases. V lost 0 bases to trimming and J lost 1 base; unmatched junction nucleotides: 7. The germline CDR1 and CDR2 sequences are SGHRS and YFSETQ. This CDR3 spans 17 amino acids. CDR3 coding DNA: TGCGCCAGCAGCTTGGCCGCTAGCGGTGCTTCCTACAATGAGCAGTTCTTC. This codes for CASSLAASGASYNEQFF. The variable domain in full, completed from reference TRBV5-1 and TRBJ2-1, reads KAGVTQTPRYLIKTRGQQVTLSCSPISGHRSVSWYQQTPGQGLQFLFEYFSETQRNKGNFPGRFSGRQFSNSRSEMNVSTLELGDSALYLCASSLAASGASYNEQFFGPGTRLTVL.

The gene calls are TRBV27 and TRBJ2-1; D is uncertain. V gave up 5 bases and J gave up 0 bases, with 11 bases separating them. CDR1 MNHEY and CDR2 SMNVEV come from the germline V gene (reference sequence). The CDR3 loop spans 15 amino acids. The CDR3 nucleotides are TGTGCCAGCAGTCCAAACTGGAGCTCCTACAATGAGCAGTTCTTC. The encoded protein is CASSPNWSSYNEQFF.

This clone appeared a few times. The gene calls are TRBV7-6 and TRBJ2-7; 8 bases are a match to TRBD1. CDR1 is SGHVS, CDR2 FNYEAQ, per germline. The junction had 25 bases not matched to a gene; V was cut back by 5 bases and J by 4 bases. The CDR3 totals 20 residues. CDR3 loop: CASSQALTNPGTGSYYEQYF. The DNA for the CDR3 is TGTGCCAGCAGCCAAGCGTTAACAAACCCCGGGACAGGTTCATATTACGAGCAGTACTTC.

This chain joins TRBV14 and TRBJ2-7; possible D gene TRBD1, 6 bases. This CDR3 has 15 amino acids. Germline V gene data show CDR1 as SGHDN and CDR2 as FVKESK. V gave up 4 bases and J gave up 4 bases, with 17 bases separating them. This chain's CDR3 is CASSPSPGHSYEQYF. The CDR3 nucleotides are TGTGCCAGCAGCCCAAGTCCGGGACACTCGTACGAGCAGTACTTC.

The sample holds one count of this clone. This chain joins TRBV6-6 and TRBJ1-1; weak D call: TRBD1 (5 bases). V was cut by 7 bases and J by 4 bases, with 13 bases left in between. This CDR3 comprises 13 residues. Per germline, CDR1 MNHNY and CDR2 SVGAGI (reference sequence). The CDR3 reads CASMPGLSTEAFF. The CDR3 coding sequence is TGTGCCAGCATGCCGGGACTGAGCACTGAAGCTTTCTTT.

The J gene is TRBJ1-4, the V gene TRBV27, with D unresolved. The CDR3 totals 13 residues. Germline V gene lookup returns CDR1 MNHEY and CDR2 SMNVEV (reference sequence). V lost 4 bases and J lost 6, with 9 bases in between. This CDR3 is CASSSPRYEKLFF. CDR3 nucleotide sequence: TGTGCCAGCAGTTCTCCCAGATATGAAAAACTGTTTTTT.

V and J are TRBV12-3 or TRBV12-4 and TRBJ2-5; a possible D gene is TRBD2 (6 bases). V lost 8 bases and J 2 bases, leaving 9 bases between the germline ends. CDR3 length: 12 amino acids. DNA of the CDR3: TGTGCCAGCGGGACTTCTCAAGAGACCCAGTACTTC. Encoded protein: CASGTSQETQYF.